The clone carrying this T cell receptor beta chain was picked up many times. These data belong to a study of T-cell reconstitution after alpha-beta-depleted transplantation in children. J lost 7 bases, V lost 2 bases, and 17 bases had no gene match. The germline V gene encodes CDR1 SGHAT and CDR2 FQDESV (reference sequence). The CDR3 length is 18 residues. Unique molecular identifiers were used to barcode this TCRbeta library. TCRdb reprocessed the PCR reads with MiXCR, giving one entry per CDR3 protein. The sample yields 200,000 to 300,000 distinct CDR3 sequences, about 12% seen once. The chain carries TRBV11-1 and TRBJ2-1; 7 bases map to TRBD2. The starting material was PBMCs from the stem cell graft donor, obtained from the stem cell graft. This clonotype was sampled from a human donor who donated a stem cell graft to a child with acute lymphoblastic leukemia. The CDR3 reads CASSLPPRAAGAGNEQFF. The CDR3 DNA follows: TGTGCCAGCAGCTTACCCCCTAGGGCGGCGGGAGCTGGAAATGAGCAGTTCTTC.